These T cell receptor beta chains were read from a single sample in a study of low-dose radiotherapy and immunotherapy resistance in tumors. MiXCR, applied by TCRdb to the reads, yields one record per CDR3 protein. Among 65,000 to 95,000 distinct CDR3 sequences listed, 18% were seen once. The material sequenced was PBMCs, taken before treatment. These receptors came from a male donor with prostate cancer. CDR3s include the opening cysteine and the closing phenylalanine or tryptophan.

cdr3_length: 13
j_call: TRBJ1-2
v_call: TRBV6-2/TRBV6-3
cdr3_aa: CASTLSGGYGYTF

cdr3_length: 15
j_call: TRBJ2-1
v_call: TRBV7-9
cdr3_aa: CASRPSGGGPSEQFF

cdr3_length: 16
j_call: TRBJ2-1
v_call: TRBV20-1
cdr3_aa: CSARRTSGRATYEQFF

cdr3_length: 13
j_call: TRBJ1-5
v_call: TRBV6-5
cdr3_aa: CASRSNLNQPQHF

cdr3_length: 15
j_call: TRBJ1-2
v_call: TRBV12-3/TRBV12-4
cdr3_aa: CASSPRTFPNYGYTF

cdr3_length: 15
j_call: TRBJ1-5
v_call: TRBV6-1
cdr3_aa: CASSGSGVSNQPQHF

cdr3_length: 14
j_call: TRBJ2-3
v_call: TRBV6-2/TRBV6-3
cdr3_aa: CASSYRVGTDTQYF

cdr3_length: 11
j_call: TRBJ2-3
v_call: TRBV14
cdr3_aa: CASSFQNTQYF

cdr3_length: 11
j_call: TRBJ2-7
v_call: TRBV19
cdr3_aa: CASSIGYEQYF

cdr3_length: 14
j_call: TRBJ2-7
v_call: TRBV9
cdr3_aa: CASSVADRDYEQYF

cdr3_length: 13
j_call: TRBJ1-4
v_call: TRBV6-4
cdr3_aa: CASIRQGGEKLFF

cdr3_length: 12
j_call: TRBJ1-3
v_call: TRBV19
cdr3_aa: CASIGPGNTIYF

cdr3_length: 15
j_call: TRBJ1-3
v_call: TRBV27
cdr3_aa: CASSLSRDSGNTIYF

cdr3_length: 13
j_call: TRBJ2-1
v_call: TRBV7-9
cdr3_aa: CASSSPDSDEQFF

cdr3_length: 14
j_call: TRBJ1-5
v_call: TRBV12-3/TRBV12-4
cdr3_aa: CASSFMSERQPQHF

cdr3_length: 17
j_call: TRBJ1-1
v_call: TRBV3-1
cdr3_aa: CASSQERHGTGGTEAFF

cdr3_length: 11
j_call: TRBJ2-1
v_call: TRBV7-9
cdr3_aa: CASSVNNEQFF

cdr3_length: 14
j_call: TRBJ2-7
v_call: TRBV6-2/TRBV6-3
cdr3_aa: CASSQDGPLYEQYF

cdr3_length: 12
j_call: TRBJ2-5
v_call: TRBV28
cdr3_aa: CASSFPDGAQYF

cdr3_length: 15
j_call: TRBJ1-6
v_call: TRBV20-1
cdr3_aa: CSAQQAQLNNSPLHF

cdr3_length: 15
j_call: TRBJ1-1
v_call: TRBV7-2
cdr3_aa: CASSLSTGVNTEAFF

cdr3_length: 14
j_call: TRBJ1-2
v_call: TRBV19
cdr3_aa: CASSWTGAQDGYTF

cdr3_length: 14
j_call: TRBJ2-7
v_call: TRBV20-1
cdr3_aa: CSARDRGRSYEQYF

cdr3_length: 14
j_call: TRBJ1-1
v_call: TRBV30
cdr3_aa: CAWSVAPLNTEAFF

cdr3_length: 14
j_call: TRBJ1-1
v_call: TRBV5-1
cdr3_aa: CASSLSGGNTEAFF

cdr3_length: 18
j_call: TRBJ2-1
v_call: TRBV4-2
cdr3_aa: CASSQETSGGPNPPEQFF

cdr3_length: 16
j_call: TRBJ2-1
v_call: TRBV12-3/TRBV12-4
cdr3_aa: CASSLAPGLAVNEQFF

cdr3_length: 15
j_call: TRBJ2-1
v_call: TRBV5-1
cdr3_aa: CASRAPGPDGNEQFF

cdr3_length: 22
j_call: TRBJ2-2
v_call: TRBV3-1
cdr3_aa: CASSHATGLAGVHFTNTGELFF

cdr3_length: 15
j_call: TRBJ2-1
v_call: TRBV12-3/TRBV12-4
cdr3_aa: CASSLWDTTRHGQFF

cdr3_length: 20
j_call: TRBJ2-1
v_call: TRBV7-8
cdr3_aa: CASRGSWAGGPYSSYNEQFF

cdr3_length: 17
j_call: TRBJ2-5
v_call: TRBV5-4
cdr3_aa: CASSIAGGRSGWMTQYF

cdr3_length: 12
j_call: TRBJ2-1
v_call: TRBV19
cdr3_aa: CASSVRGAEQFF

cdr3_length: 15
j_call: TRBJ2-5
v_call: TRBV7-2
cdr3_aa: CASSYIAGAGETQYF

cdr3_length: 14
j_call: TRBJ2-3
v_call: TRBV28
cdr3_aa: CATSPQRSTDTQYF

cdr3_length: 14
j_call: TRBJ2-7
v_call: TRBV5-1
cdr3_aa: CASSLVDSGTEQYF

cdr3_length: 15
j_call: TRBJ2-1
v_call: TRBV5-4
cdr3_aa: CASSHKREGYNEQFF

cdr3_length: 16
j_call: TRBJ2-7
v_call: TRBV4-1
cdr3_aa: CASSQDLAGFRYEQYF

cdr3_length: 15
j_call: TRBJ2-1
v_call: TRBV20-1
cdr3_aa: CSAPDRAGSYNEQFF

cdr3_length: 18
j_call: TRBJ2-2
v_call: TRBV5-6
cdr3_aa: CASSSTSGGPVATGELFF

cdr3_length: 15
j_call: TRBJ2-3
v_call: TRBV6-1
cdr3_aa: CASSQLGGRGNTQYF

cdr3_length: 14
j_call: TRBJ2-5
v_call: TRBV15
cdr3_aa: CATSRDKYQETRYF

cdr3_length: 15
j_call: TRBJ2-5
v_call: TRBV3-1
cdr3_aa: CASSQGTSGMETQYF

cdr3_length: 15
j_call: TRBJ1-4
v_call: TRBV4-3
cdr3_aa: CASSQAYATNVKLFF

cdr3_length: 16
j_call: TRBJ2-7
v_call: TRBV28
cdr3_aa: CASSSRGLAPRDEQYF

cdr3_length: 13
j_call: TRBJ2-3
v_call: TRBV5-1
cdr3_aa: CASSLFAADTQYF

cdr3_length: 16
j_call: TRBJ2-7
v_call: TRBV3-1
cdr3_aa: CASSPPGQGPTYEQYF

cdr3_length: 15
j_call: TRBJ2-1
v_call: TRBV7-2
cdr3_aa: CASSERTSGLFEQFF

cdr3_length: 13
j_call: TRBJ1-2
v_call: TRBV20-1
cdr3_aa: CSAWDSRGYGYTF

cdr3_length: 13
j_call: TRBJ1-1
v_call: TRBV10-3
cdr3_aa: CATCGQLNTEAFF

cdr3_length: 16
j_call: TRBJ2-5
v_call: TRBV7-2
cdr3_aa: CASSSTLARLLETQYF

cdr3_length: 12
j_call: TRBJ2-5
v_call: TRBV5-1
cdr3_aa: CASSLTTETQYF

cdr3_length: 17
j_call: TRBJ2-7
v_call: TRBV5-1
cdr3_aa: CASSLLFGSQSSYEQYF

cdr3_length: 14
j_call: TRBJ2-2
v_call: TRBV5-1
cdr3_aa: CASSRKVDTGELFF

cdr3_length: 15
j_call: TRBJ1-1
v_call: TRBV28
cdr3_aa: CASTGFGQMNTEAFF

cdr3_length: 17
j_call: TRBJ2-5
v_call: TRBV3-1
cdr3_aa: CASSLGTSGSFLETQYF

cdr3_length: 18
j_call: TRBJ2-1
v_call: TRBV19
cdr3_aa: CASSVPGLASRSYNEQFF